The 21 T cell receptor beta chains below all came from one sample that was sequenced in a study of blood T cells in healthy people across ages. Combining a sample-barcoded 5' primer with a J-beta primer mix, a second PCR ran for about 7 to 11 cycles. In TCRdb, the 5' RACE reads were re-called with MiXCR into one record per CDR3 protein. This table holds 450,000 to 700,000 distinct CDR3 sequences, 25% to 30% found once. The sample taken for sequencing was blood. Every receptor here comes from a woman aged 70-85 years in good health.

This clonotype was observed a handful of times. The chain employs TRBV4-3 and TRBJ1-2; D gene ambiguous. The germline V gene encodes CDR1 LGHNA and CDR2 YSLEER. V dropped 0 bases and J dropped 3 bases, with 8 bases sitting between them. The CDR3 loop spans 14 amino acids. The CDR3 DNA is TGCGCCAGCAGCCAAGAGATCCGGGACTATGGCTACACCTTC. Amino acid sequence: CASSQEIRDYGYTF.

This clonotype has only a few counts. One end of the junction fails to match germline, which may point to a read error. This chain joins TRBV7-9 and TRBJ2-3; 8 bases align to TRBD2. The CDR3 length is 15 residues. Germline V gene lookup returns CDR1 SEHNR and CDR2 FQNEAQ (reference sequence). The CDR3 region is CASSASGGWTDTQCF. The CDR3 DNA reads TGTGCCAGCAGCGCATCGGGGGGGTGGACAGATACGCAGTGTTTT.

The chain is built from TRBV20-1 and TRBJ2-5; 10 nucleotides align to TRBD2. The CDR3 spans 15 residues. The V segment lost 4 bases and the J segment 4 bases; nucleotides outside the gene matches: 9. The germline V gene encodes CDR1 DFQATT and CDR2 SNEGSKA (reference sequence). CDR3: CSATLRTSGRETQYF. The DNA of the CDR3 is TGCAGTGCTACCCTTCGGACTAGCGGAAGAGAGACCCAGTACTTC.

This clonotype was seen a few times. The CDR3 DNA reads TGCAGCGTTAGTTCTGCTAATGAAAAACTGTTTTTT. Its translation: CSVSSANEKLFF. The V and J genes are TRBV29-1 and TRBJ1-4; D ambiguous. The length of the CDR3 is 12 residues. Germline V gene sequence: CDR1 SQVTM, CDR2 ANQGSEA. Trimming stripped 5 bases from V and 3 bases from J, with 7 bases between.

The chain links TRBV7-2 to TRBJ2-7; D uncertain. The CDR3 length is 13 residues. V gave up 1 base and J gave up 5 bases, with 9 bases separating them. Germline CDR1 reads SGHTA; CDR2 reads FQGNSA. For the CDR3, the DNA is TGTGCCAGCAGCTTAGGGCAGTCAGACGAGCAGTACTTC. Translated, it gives CASSLGQSDEQYF. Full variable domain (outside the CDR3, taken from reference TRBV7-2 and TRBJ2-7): GAGVSQSPSNKVTEKGKDVELRCDPISGHTALYWYRQSLGQGLEFLIYFQGNSAPDKSGLPSDRFSAERTGGSVSTLTIQRTQQEDSAVYLCASSLGQSDEQYFGPGTRLTVT.

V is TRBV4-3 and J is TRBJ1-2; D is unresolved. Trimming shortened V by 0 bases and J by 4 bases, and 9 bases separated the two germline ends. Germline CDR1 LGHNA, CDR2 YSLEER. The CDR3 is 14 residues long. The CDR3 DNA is TGCGCCAGCAGCCAAGATTTGTCGCTCTATGGCTACACCTTC. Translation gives CASSQDLSLYGYTF.

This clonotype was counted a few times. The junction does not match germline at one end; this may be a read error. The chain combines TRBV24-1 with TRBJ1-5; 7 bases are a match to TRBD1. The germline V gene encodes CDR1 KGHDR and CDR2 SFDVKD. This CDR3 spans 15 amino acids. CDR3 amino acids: CAASGGGGQSQPQHF. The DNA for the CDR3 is TGTGCCGCCAGTGGAGGGGGCGGACAAAGCCAGCCCCAGCATTTT.

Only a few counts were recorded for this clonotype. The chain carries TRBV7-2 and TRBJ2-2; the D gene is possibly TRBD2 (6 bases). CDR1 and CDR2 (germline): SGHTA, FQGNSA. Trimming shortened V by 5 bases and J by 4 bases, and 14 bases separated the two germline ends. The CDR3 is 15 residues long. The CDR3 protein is CASSKGGAATGELFF. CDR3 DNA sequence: TGTGCCAGCAGCAAAGGAGGGGCAGCCACCGGGGAGCTGTTTTTT.

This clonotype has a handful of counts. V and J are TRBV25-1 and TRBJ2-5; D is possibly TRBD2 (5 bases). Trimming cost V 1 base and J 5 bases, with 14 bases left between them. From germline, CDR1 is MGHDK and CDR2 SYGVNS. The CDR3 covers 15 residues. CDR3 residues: CASSELFSPGETQYF. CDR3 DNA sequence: TGTGCCAGCAGTGAATTATTTAGCCCGGGGGAGACCCAGTACTTC.

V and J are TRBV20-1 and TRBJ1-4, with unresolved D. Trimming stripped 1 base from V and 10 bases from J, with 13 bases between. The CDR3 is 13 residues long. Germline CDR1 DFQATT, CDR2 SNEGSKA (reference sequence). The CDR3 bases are TGCAGTGCTAGAGCGGGGTTAGAGGCAAAACTGTTTTTT. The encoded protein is CSARAGLEAKLFF.

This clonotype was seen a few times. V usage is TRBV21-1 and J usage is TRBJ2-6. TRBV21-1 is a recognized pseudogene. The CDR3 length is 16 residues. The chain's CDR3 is CASSKAQGSGANVLTF. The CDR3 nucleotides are TGTGCCAGCAGCAAAGCGCAGGGATCTGGGGCCAACGTCCTGACTTTC.

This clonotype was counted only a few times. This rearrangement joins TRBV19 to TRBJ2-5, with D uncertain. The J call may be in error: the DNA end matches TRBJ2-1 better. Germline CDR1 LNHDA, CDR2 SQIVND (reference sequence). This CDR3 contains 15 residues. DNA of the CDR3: TGTGCCAGTAGTATGGCGGTGAAGGGTTACAATGAGCAGTTCTTC. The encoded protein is CASSMAVKGYNEQFF.

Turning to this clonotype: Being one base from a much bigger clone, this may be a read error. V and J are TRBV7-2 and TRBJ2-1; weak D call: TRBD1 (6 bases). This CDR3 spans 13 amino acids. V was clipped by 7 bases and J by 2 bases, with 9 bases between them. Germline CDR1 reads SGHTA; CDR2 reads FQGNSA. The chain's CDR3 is CASTPGAYNEQFF. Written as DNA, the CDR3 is TGTGCCAGCACCCCAGGGGCCTACAATGAGCAGTTCTTC.

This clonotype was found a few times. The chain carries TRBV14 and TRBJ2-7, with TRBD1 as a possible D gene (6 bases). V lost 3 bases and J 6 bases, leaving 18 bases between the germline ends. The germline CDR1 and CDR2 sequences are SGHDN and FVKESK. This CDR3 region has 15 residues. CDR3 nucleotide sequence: TGTGCCAGCAGCCACTTACAGGGTGTCGGGTTCGAGCAGTACTTC. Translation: CASSHLQGVGFEQYF.

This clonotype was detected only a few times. The CDR3 loop is CASTVSTGETQYF. DNA for the CDR3: TGTGCCAGCACCGTCTCGACTGGGGAGACCCAGTACTTC. This chain uses TRBV7-2 with TRBJ2-5; no definite D call. The CDR3 runs 13 residues. V was shortened by 7 bases and J by 5 bases, with 14 bases between the two germline ends. Looked up from germline, CDR1 is SGHTA and CDR2 is FQGNSA.

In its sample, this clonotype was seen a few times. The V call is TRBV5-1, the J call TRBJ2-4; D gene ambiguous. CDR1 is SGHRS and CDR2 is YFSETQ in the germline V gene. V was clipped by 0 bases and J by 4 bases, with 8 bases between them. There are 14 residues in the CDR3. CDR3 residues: CASSLERGKNIQYF. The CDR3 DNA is TGCGCCAGCAGCTTGGAAAGAGGTAAAAACATTCAGTACTTC.

The CDR3 loop is CASSQGSDTQYF. The CDR3 DNA follows: TGTGCCAGCAGCCAAGGATCCGATACGCAGTATTTT. V and J are TRBV3-1 and TRBJ2-3; D is unresolved. The CDR3 covers 12 residues. The germline V gene has CDR1 LGHDT and CDR2 YNNKEL (reference sequence). V was pared by 1 base and J by 6 bases, with 5 bases between.

The CDR3 loop reads CASSLASGEYF. CDR3 DNA: TGTGCCAGCAGCTTGGCTAGCGGGGAATACTTC. The chain links TRBV5-5 to TRBJ2-4, with 9 bases that match TRBD2. This CDR3 region has 11 residues. The germline CDR1 and CDR2 sequences are SGHKS and YYEKEE (reference sequence). Trimming at V came to 0 bases and at J to 16 bases, leaving 2 bases not matched to a gene. Using reference TRBV5-5 and TRBJ2-4 for the parts outside the CDR3, the full variable domain is DAGVTQSPTHLIKTRGQQVTLRCSPISGHKSVSWYQQVLGQGPQFIFQYYEKEERGRGNFPDRFSARQFPNYSSELNVNALLLGDSALYLCASSLASGEYFGAGTRLSVL.

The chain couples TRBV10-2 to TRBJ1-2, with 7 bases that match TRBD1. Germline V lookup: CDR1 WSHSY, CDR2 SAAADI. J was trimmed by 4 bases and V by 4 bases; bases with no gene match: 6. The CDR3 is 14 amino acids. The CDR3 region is CASSVGTVLYGYTF. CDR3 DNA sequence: TGCGCCAGCAGTGTGGGGACAGTACTCTATGGCTACACCTTC.

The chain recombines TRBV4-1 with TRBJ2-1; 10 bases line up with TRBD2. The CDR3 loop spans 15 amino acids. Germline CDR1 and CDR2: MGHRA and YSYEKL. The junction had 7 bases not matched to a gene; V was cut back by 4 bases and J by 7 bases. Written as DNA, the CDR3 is TGCGCCAGCAGCCGTTTGGGACTAGCGAGTAATGAGCAGTTCTTC. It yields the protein CASSRLGLASNEQFF.

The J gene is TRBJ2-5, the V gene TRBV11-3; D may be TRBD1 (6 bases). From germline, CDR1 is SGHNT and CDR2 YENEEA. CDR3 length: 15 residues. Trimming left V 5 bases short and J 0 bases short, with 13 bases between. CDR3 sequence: CASSVQGPNQETQYF. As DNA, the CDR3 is TGTGCCAGCAGCGTACAGGGACCAAACCAAGAGACCCAGTACTTC.